The 11 T cell receptor beta chains below all came from one sample that was sequenced in a study of vaccination effects on CD4 cells after COVID-19. Clones were sequenced by immunoSEQ multiplex PCR, and TCRdb holds only the in-frame ones, with some missing. The sample shows about 26,000 clones, around 78% of them seen only once. Using viral peptide pools, the ViraFEST assay grew out antigen-specific CD4+ T cells prior to sequencing. CD4+ T cell isolation took place after less than 13 days of culture. This person caught SARS-CoV-2 sometime from March to December 2020, and PCR testing confirmed the infection. Their specific antigens are unknown. The sequencing used CD4+ T cells from PBMCs cultured with HCoV-NL63 spike peptides, collected before COVID-19 vaccination. The origin of the receptors is a human donor who had a prior SARS-CoV-2 infection.

In this sample, this clone turned up a few times. The J gene is TRBJ1-3, the V gene TRBV4-1; D possibly corresponds to TRBD1 (6 bases). The CDR3 is made up of 21 amino acids. Germline V gene sequence: CDR1 MGHRA, CDR2 YSYEKL. Trimming took 2 bases from V and 0 from J, leaving 26 bases between them. Here the CDR3 reads CASSQPSYRVGGPNSGNTIYF. The CDR3 DNA is TGCGCCAGCAGCCAACCTTCTTACAGGGTAGGAGGGCCGAACTCTGGAAACACCATATATTTT.

V is TRBV11-2 and J is TRBJ2-5; 9 bases map to TRBD2. Germline CDR1 reads SGHAT; CDR2 reads FQNNGV. This CDR3 is 18 amino acids long. V lost 3 bases, J lost 3 bases, and 14 bases stayed unmatched. For the CDR3, the DNA is TGTGCCAGCAGCTTTGATACTGGCGGGAGGGCCGAAGAAGAGACCCAGTACTTC. Encoded protein: CASSFDTGGRAEEETQYF.

The chain carries TRBV6-5 and TRBJ2-7; D assignment may be TRBD1 or TRBD2 (5 bases each). Germline assignment: CDR1 MNHEY and CDR2 SVGAGI. Deletions cut 7 bases from V and 6 bases from J, with 16 bases between. This CDR3 region has 13 residues. The CDR3 loop reads CASTGTFDGEQYF. The DNA for the CDR3 is TGTGCCAGCACCGGGACCTTCGACGGCGAGCAGTACTTC.

V usage is TRBV6-5 and J usage is TRBJ2-2; TRBD2 aligns across 10 bases. Per germline, CDR1 MNHEY and CDR2 SVGAGI. CDR3 size: 15 residues. The V and J ends lost 2 bases and 5 bases, in that order; junction bases with no gene match: 2. The CDR3 DNA is TGTGCCAGCAGTTACGGACTAGCGGAAACCGGGGAGCTGTTTTTT. Protein product: CASSYGLAETGELFF.

The chain combines TRBV7-5 with TRBJ1-2; no check of the table's D call, TRBD1, against the DNA was made. TRBV7-5 is described as a pseudogene. The CDR3 extends over 16 amino acids. The CDR3 protein is CARSWKPWTDRSGYTF. As DNA, the CDR3 is TGTGCCAGAAGCTGGAAGCCCTGGACAGACCGCTCTGGCTACACCTTC.

This clone was observed a single time. This sequence joins TRBV4-1 and TRBJ2-5, with D maybe TRBD2 (5 bases). Trimming cost V 3 bases and J 3 bases, with 14 bases left between them. Germline V gives CDR1 MGHRA, CDR2 YSYEKL. The CDR3 totals 15 residues. CDR3: CASSHLGQREETQYF. For the CDR3, the DNA is TGCGCCAGCAGCCATTTAGGGCAGAGGGAAGAGACCCAGTACTTC.

This rearrangement joins TRBV30 to TRBJ2-3; D remains unclear. Deletions cut 0 bases from V and 6 bases from J, with 4 bases between. The CDR3 runs 11 residues. Germline lookup yields CDR1 GTSNPN and CDR2 SVGIG (reference sequence). CDR3 nucleotide sequence: TGTGCCTGGAGTGTTGGGGATACGCAGTATTTT. This gives the protein CAWSVGDTQYF.

The chain has TRBV18 and TRBJ1-1; unclear D gene. CDR1 KGHSH and CDR2 LQKENI come from the germline V gene. V lost 4 bases, J lost 7 bases, and 13 bases lay in between. The CDR3 covers 13 residues. The CDR3 coding sequence is TGTGCCAGCTCACGCTCTTCGGTGGTTGAAGCTTTCTTT. Its translation is CASSRSSVVEAFF. The variable domain in full, completed from reference TRBV18 and TRBJ1-1, reads NAGVMQNPRHLVRRRGQEARLRCSPMKGHSHVYWYRQLPEEGLKFMVYLQKENIIDESGMPKERFSAEFPKEGPSILRIQQVVRGDSAAYFCASSRSSVVEAFFGQGTRLTVV.

This chain links TRBV24-1 with TRBJ2-7; D is unclear. The CDR3 length is 11 residues. With 3 bases removed from V and 4 bases from J, the gap between germline ends came to 3 bases. From germline, CDR1 is KGHDR and CDR2 SFDVKD. The CDR3 coding sequence is TGTGCCACCAGTGATGATTACGAGCAGTACTTC. This encodes CATSDDYEQYF.

V usage is TRBV5-1 and J usage is TRBJ1-1; possible D gene TRBD1, 5 bases. Trimming left V 6 bases short and J 2 bases short, with 11 bases between. Germline lookup yields CDR1 SGHRS and CDR2 YFSETQ. The CDR3 has 13 amino acids. This chain's CDR3 is CASNEQANTEAFF. The CDR3 DNA is TGCGCCAGCAACGAACAGGCAAACACTGAAGCTTTCTTT.

The V gene is TRBV15, the J gene TRBJ2-2; tentatively, D is TRBD1 or TRBD2 (5 bases each). The CDR3 length is 18 residues. The ends were cut back, 0 bases at V and 0 bases at J, with 14 bases in the middle. The V gene's germline CDR1 is LNHNV and CDR2 YYDKDF (reference sequence). This CDR3 is CATSRDLWGRTNTGELFF. CDR3 nucleotide sequence: TGTGCCACCAGCAGAGATCTATGGGGACGGACGAACACCGGGGAGCTGTTTTTT.